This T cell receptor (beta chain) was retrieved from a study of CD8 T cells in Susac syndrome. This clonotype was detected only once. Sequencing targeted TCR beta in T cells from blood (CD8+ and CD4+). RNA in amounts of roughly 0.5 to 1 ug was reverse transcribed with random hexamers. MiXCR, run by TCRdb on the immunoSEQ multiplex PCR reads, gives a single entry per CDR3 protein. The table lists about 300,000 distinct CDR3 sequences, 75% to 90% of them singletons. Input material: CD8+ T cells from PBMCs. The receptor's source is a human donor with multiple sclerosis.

This CDR3 reads CASPPEGGTTDTQYF. The CDR3 nucleotides read TGTGCCAGCCCCCCCGAGGGGGGAACCACAGATACGCAGTATTTT. The chain couples TRBV7-8 to TRBJ2-3; the D call may be TRBD1 or TRBD2 (6 bases each). The CDR3 length is 15 residues. V shed 8 bases and J shed 2 bases, with 17 bases lying between them. Germline V gene sequence: CDR1 SGHVS, CDR2 FQNEAQ.